This TCR beta chain was profiled in a study of cytomegalovirus exposure and HLA in healthy donors. Study information: Early on, a data release was issued that held 85 million to 95 million unique TCRs from HLA-typed donors.

Primers included in the PCR were 60 Vbeta and 13 Jbeta primers. Assay: immunoSEQ multiplex PCR; the TCRdb copy retains only in-frame clones and omits some. The table has tens of thousands of clones, approximately 77% seen once. Regarding the study as a whole: Among TCR beta chains of equal frequency, HLA-associated ones were more clonally expanded in a later analysis.

Looked up from germline, CDR1 is SQVTM and CDR2 is ANQGSEA. V was trimmed by 7 bases and J by 2 bases, leaving 12 bases between them. CDR3 size: 12 residues. In regard to this clone: Its antigen is unidentified.

This receptor was taken from a human donor in good health. The material sequenced was PBMCs. V gene TRBV29-1 combines with J gene TRBJ2-7; D perhaps matches TRBD1 (6 bases). The CDR3: CSALGQTYEQYF. The CDR3, as DNA: TGCAGCGCCTTAGGACAGACCTACGAGCAGTACTTC.